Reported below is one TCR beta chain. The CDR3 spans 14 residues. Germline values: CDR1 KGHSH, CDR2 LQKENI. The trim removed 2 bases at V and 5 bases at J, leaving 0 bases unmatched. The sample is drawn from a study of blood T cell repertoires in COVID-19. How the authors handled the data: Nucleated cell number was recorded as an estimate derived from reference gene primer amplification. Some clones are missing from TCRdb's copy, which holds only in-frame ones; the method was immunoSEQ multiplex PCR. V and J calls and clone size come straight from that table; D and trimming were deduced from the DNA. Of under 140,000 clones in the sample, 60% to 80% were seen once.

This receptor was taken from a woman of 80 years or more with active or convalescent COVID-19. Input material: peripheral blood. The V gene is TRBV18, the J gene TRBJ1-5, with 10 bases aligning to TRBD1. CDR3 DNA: TGTGCCAGCTCACCAGGGACAGGGGATCAGCCCCAGCATTTT. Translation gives CASSPGTGDQPQHF.